This TCR beta chain was found in a study of metastatic and nonmetastatic thyroid tumors (dated by TCRdb to about 2020). For the study in its entirety: The researchers compared repertoires between peripheral blood samples and tumor or nodule tissue samples from patients with malignant or benign thyroid disease. Study-wide conclusions, independent of this receptor: In both blood and tumor samples, TCR beta diversity was reported to be significantly higher in malignant tumors than in benign nodules.

Before undergoing thyroid surgery, none of the patients had been given any kind of treatment. Patient clinical samples collected from about 2011 to 2018 were retrospectively analysed using T-cell receptor beta sequencing. The CDR3 starts with the cysteine, ends with the phenylalanine, and has 15 residues. The entry retains the CDR3 DNA only, 45 bases that are in frame from base 1. Based on the germline V gene, the CDR1 and CDR2 sequences are MNHNS and SASEGT. Library construction relied on PCR. The sequencer was an Illumina HiSeq 4000. The TCR beta-chain CDR3 region of each patient was profiled by high-throughput sequencing. For the original study's pipeline: Drawing on CDR3 differences between clinicopathological groups, the researchers built a classifier meant to tell apart patients with distant-metastatic papillary thyroid cancer. To measure repertoire diversity the researchers used the Shannon index, while the Morisita-Horn index served to gauge how similar the tumor and blood repertoires were. Through fastp at Q25 and MiXCR, TCRdb rebuilt clones from the public reads, retaining in-frame beta chains. The V and J calls and clone size are TCRdb's, not the authors'. Present in this sample are 37,000 or so clones, approximately 17% of which were seen just once. Less than 7.5% of the sample is taken by the ten largest.

This clone came up a few times. There is no known antigen for this receptor. An end of the junction does not agree with germline; a read error may underlie this. Other DNA sequences in this specimen translate into the identical CDR3. This clonotype was sampled from a male donor with papillary thyroid cancer or a benign thyroid nodule (not recorded which). Some clones in this sample may be carry-over from other donors' samples. The receptor chain draws on TRBV6-1 and TRBJ2-6; the D segment is perhaps TRBD1 or TRBD2, each sharing 5 matched bases. Sequenced sample: blood. The sequenced DNA is TGTGCCAGCAGTGACAGGGAGTCTGGGGCAAACGTGCTGACTTTC. The encoded protein is CASSDRESGANVLTF.